A selection of T cell receptor beta chains follows, all from one sample in a study of blood T cell repertoires in COVID-19. Assay used: immunoSEQ multiplex PCR; TCRdb lists only in-frame clones, some missing. The data hold 500,000 or so clones, with about 90% observed a single time. The specimen sequenced was PBMCs or T cells enriched from blood (not recorded which). All receptors derive from a woman under 30 who had recovered from COVID-19. CDR3s include the opening cysteine and the closing phenylalanine or tryptophan. The order of the fields is J gene, clone size, V gene, D gene, CDR3 protein, CDR3 DNA. A D gene is named only where the DNA matches it firmly. Expanded clones are given a class, and other clones once, few, many or no size at all.

TRBJ2-3,-,TRBV19,TRBD2,CASSGSGGRTDTQYF,TGTGCCAGTAGTGGTAGCGGGGGGCGCACAGATACGCAGTATTTT
TRBJ2-5,-,TRBV25-1,TRBD2,CASSDSSGGAGETQYF,TGTGCCAGCAGTGATTCTAGCGGGGGGGCAGGGGAGACCCAGTACTTC
TRBJ1-2,once,TRBV28,TRBD1,CASSLLTGGASGYTF,TGTGCCAGCAGTTTATTAACAGGGGGCGCGTCTGGCTACACCTTC
TRBJ2-7,few,TRBV19,-,CASSIDSGSYYEQYF,TGTGCCAGTAGTATAGACAGCGGGTCTTACTACGAGCAGTACTTC
TRBJ2-7,few,TRBV7-9,-,CASSLVGRQGGEQYF,TGTGCCAGCAGCTTAGTAGGTAGACAGGGAGGCGAGCAGTACTTC
TRBJ2-7,-,TRBV6-1,-,CASSEPGSFTYEQYF,TGTGCCAGCAGTGAACCAGGTTCTTTCACCTACGAGCAGTACTTC
TRBJ1-2,-,TRBV3-1/TRBV3-2,TRBD1,CASSLQGARGRGYTF,TGTGCCAGCAGCTTACAGGGGGCGAGGGGGCGGGGCTACACCTTC
TRBJ2-5,-,TRBV4-1,-,CASSQLGGFPLLYF,TGCGCCAGCAGCCAACTCGGCGGCTTCCCCCTCTTGTACTTC
TRBJ1-2,-,TRBV5-6,-,CASSLVAVSGGYTF,TGTGCCAGCAGCTTGGTAGCGGTATCTGGCGGCTACACCTTC
TRBJ1-2,-,TRBV6-5,-,CALGGNLKSYGYTF,TGTGCCCTTGGAGGAAACCTAAAATCCTATGGCTACACCTTC
TRBJ1-1,-,TRBV7-9,-,CASSLEGGSTEAFF,TGTGCCAGCAGCTTAGAAGGAGGGAGCACTGAAGCTTTCTTT
TRBJ1-1,-,TRBV7-9,-,CASSLVGEAEQAFF,TGTGCCAGCAGCTTAGTAGGTGAGGCGGAGCAAGCTTTCTTT
TRBJ1-1,-,TRBV12-3/TRBV12-4,TRBD1,CASNRQGAEAFF,TGTGCCAGCAACAGACAGGGGGCTGAAGCTTTCTTT
TRBJ2-2,once,TRBV25-1,TRBD1,CASTPAGTENTGELFF,TGTGCCTCCACTCCGGCCGGGACAGAGAACACCGGGGAGCTGTTTTTT
TRBJ1-2,-,TRBV30,-,CAFATVSNYGYTF,TGTGCCTTCGCGACAGTCTCTAACTATGGCTACACCTTC
TRBJ1-2,-,TRBV9,-,CASSPTGVTNGYTF,TGTGCCAGCAGCCCTACCGGGGTCACTAATGGCTACACCTTC
TRBJ1-6,-,TRBV6-5,TRBD1,CATRTGGYSPLHF,TGTGCCACCCGGACAGGGGGATATTCACCCCTCCACTTT
TRBJ2-7,few,TRBV5-1,-,CASSFDSSYEQYF,TGCGCCAGCAGCTTCGACAGCTCCTACGAGCAGTACTTC
TRBJ2-7,-,TRBV2,TRBD2,CASSLTSGVEQYF,TGTGCCAGCAGCCTGACTAGCGGGGTCGAGCAGTACTTC
TRBJ1-1,-,TRBV6-5,-,CASSNTGKSEAFF,TGTGCCAGCAGCAACACAGGGAAGTCTGAAGCTTTCTTT
TRBJ2-4,-,TRBV20-1,-,CSATLKNIQYF,TGCAGTGCTACACTTAAAAACATTCAGTACTTC
TRBJ1-2,-,TRBV5-1,-,CASTLTLDSVYGYTF,TGCGCCAGCACCCTGACCCTCGACAGCGTCTATGGCTACACCTTC
TRBJ2-7,-,TRBV11-2,-,CASSLDLAEQYF,TGTGCCAGCAGCTTAGATTTGGCCGAGCAGTACTTC
TRBJ1-1,-,TRBV19,-,CASSIGGENTEAFF,TGTGCCAGTAGTATAGGGGGGGAGAACACTGAAGCTTTCTTT
TRBJ1-3,-,TRBV19,-,CASSIGRDTAGNTIYF,TGTGCCAGTAGTATTGGACGGGATACTGCTGGAAACACCATATATTTT
TRBJ1-2,-,TRBV6-4,TRBD1,CASTRTGETRYGYTF,TGTGCCAGCACCCGGACAGGTGAAACTAGGTATGGCTACACCTTC
TRBJ2-1,-,TRBV10-2,TRBD1,CASSPTGLDYNEQFF,TGCGCCAGCAGTCCGACAGGGCTCGACTACAATGAGCAGTTCTTC
TRBJ2-3,-,TRBV6-5,-,CASSRAEPTDTQYF,TGTGCCAGCAGTAGAGCGGAACCCACAGATACGCAGTATTTT
TRBJ2-2,-,TRBV25-1,TRBD2,CASSERVASGGHTGELFF,TGTGCCAGCAGTGAAAGAGTGGCTAGCGGGGGACACACCGGGGAGCTGTTTTTT
TRBJ2-2,-,TRBV11-3,-,CASSLRGTAGELFF,TGTGCCAGCAGCTTACGGGGGACCGCCGGGGAGCTGTTTTTT
TRBJ1-2,once,TRBV10-3,-,CATRGGLIGADHGYTF,TGTGCCACCCGGGGGGGGTTAATTGGGGCGGATCATGGCTACACCTTC
TRBJ2-1,-,TRBV5-1,-,CASSLRGDKHEQFF,TGCGCCAGCAGCTTGCGGGGGGACAAGCATGAGCAGTTCTTC
TRBJ2-3,-,TRBV4-2,-,CASRNIFGGIDTQYF,TGTGCCAGCCGTAATATTTTCGGGGGTATAGATACGCAGTATTTT
TRBJ1-1,few,TRBV5-5,TRBD1,CASSPGQGYTEAFF,TGTGCCAGCAGCCCGGGACAGGGGTACACTGAAGCTTTCTTT
TRBJ2-7,-,TRBV5-1,TRBD1,CASSSPGQAAYEQYF,TGCGCCAGCAGTTCTCCGGGACAGGCGGCCTACGAGCAGTACTTC
TRBJ2-2,-,TRBV5-1,-,CASRKGLSTGELFF,TGCGCCAGCAGGAAGGGACTGTCGACCGGGGAGCTGTTTTTT
TRBJ1-2,-,TRBV7-2,-,CASSLETTINYGYTF,TGTGCCAGCAGCTTAGAGACAACGATCAACTATGGCTACACCTTC
TRBJ1-6,-,TRBV2,TRBD1,CASRGTGGGTYNSPLHF,TGTGCCAGCAGGGGTACAGGGGGAGGCACCTATAATTCACCCCTCCACTTT
TRBJ1-4,-,TRBV5-1,TRBD1,CASSPGQSNEKLFF,TGCGCCAGCAGCCCGGGACAGAGCAATGAAAAACTGTTTTTT
TRBJ2-2,-,TRBV7-8,-,CASSLRGTVNGELFF,TGTGCCAGCAGCCTCCGGGGGACAGTAAATGGGGAGCTGTTTTTT
TRBJ1-4,-,TRBV7-8,-,CASSLGAGTTNEKLFF,TGTGCCAGCAGCTTAGGGGCGGGCACAACTAATGAAAAACTGTTTTTT
TRBJ1-2,-,TRBV27,TRBD1,CASSSSPGQGDNGYTF,TGTGCCAGCAGCTCTAGCCCCGGACAGGGAGACAATGGCTACACCTTC
TRBJ2-3,-,TRBV24-1,TRBD2,CATSDQFGEGDTQYF,TGTGCCACCAGTGATCAATTCGGGGAGGGAGATACGCAGTATTTT
TRBJ1-1,-,TRBV6-4,-,CASSAEGGTEAFF,TGTGCCAGCAGCGCGGAGGGTGGCACTGAAGCTTTCTTT
TRBJ2-3,-,TRBV19,TRBD1,CASSTLPGQGATDTQYF,TGTGCCAGTAGTACCCTCCCCGGCCAGGGGGCTACAGATACGCAGTATTTT
TRBJ1-5,-,TRBV6-1,TRBD1,CASSDRQGGSNQPQHF,TGTGCCAGCAGTGACCGACAGGGGGGGAGCAATCAGCCCCAGCATTTT
TRBJ2-2,few,TRBV11-3,TRBD2,CASSLGRGGGELFF,TGTGCCAGCAGCTTAGGGCGCGGGGGCGGGGAGCTGTTTTTT
TRBJ2-5,-,TRBV10-3,-,CAIRAGTRETQYF,TGTGCCATCAGGGCCGGGACTCGGGAGACCCAGTACTTC
TRBJ1-2,-,TRBV9,-,CASSVERGGGSGYTF,TGTGCCAGCAGCGTAGAGAGGGGAGGGGGTAGTGGCTACACCTTC
TRBJ2-2,-,TRBV5-6,TRBD1,CASSLNRGVGELFF,TGTGCCAGCAGCTTGAACAGGGGAGTAGGGGAGCTGTTTTTT
TRBJ2-3,-,TRBV5-1,TRBD1,CATRQGSPDTQYF,TGCGCCACCAGACAGGGTTCCCCAGATACGCAGTATTTT
TRBJ2-1,-,TRBV19,TRBD1,CASSMGTGSNEQFF,TGTGCCAGTAGTATGGGGACAGGGTCCAATGAGCAGTTCTTC
TRBJ2-2,-,TRBV12-3/TRBV12-4,-,CAYKKGGTGELFF,TGTGCCTACAAAAAGGGGGGGACCGGGGAGCTGTTTTTT
TRBJ2-1,-,TRBV7-8,TRBD1,CASSLNRAGGLRKQFF,TGTGCCAGCAGCTTAAATCGGGCAGGGGGCTTGAGGAAGCAGTTCTTC
TRBJ2-2,-,TRBV15,-,CATSRVFRDSNTGELFF,TGTGCCACCAGCAGAGTTTTTCGGGACTCGAACACCGGGGAGCTGTTTTTT
TRBJ1-2,-,TRBV2,-,CASSEGDDRPYGYTF,TGTGCCAGCAGTGAAGGTGACGACAGACCGTATGGCTACACCTTC
TRBJ2-7,-,TRBV12-3/TRBV12-4,-,CASSLGLSGEQYF,TGTGCCAGCAGCCTCGGACTTTCCGGCGAGCAGTACTTC